The present T cell receptor beta chain was sequenced within a study of blood T cell repertoires in COVID-19. On the study more broadly: Specimens from acute and convalescent COVID-19 originated in the United States, Italy and Spain.

Study processing details: Estimation of nucleated cell counts was performed using reference gene primer amplification. The assay was immunoSEQ multiplex PCR, and TCRdb's table has in-frame clones only and misses some. That table furnishes V, J and clone size, whereas the DNA furnished D and trimming. This table holds roughly 250,000 clones, about 91% found once. Germline CDR1 reads DFQATT; CDR2 reads SNEGSKA (reference sequence). This CDR3 contains 11 residues. The sequence came from a person aged 18-29 years with COVID-19, enrolled during active disease. The material sequenced was peripheral blood. This chain connects TRBV20-1 to TRBJ1-1; 7 positions agree with TRBD1. CDR3 DNA sequence: TGCAACCGGGACAGGAACACTGAAGCTTTCTTT. The encoded protein is CNRDRNTEAFF.